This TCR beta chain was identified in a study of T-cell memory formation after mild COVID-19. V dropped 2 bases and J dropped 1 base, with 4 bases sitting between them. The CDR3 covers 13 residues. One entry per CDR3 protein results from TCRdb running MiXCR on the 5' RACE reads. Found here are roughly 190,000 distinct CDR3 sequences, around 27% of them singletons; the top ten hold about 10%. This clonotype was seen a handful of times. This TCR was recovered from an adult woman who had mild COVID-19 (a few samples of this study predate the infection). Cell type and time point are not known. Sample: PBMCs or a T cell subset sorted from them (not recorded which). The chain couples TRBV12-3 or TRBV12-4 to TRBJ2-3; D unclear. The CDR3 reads CASSLIGTDTQYF. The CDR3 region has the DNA TGTGCCAGCAGTTTAATCGGCACAGATACGCAGTATTTT.